Listed here are 7 T cell receptor beta chains from one sample, sequenced in a study of blood T cell repertoires in COVID-19. Clones were read by immunoSEQ multiplex PCR, and TCRdb kept only the in-frame ones, dropping some. Among around 450,000 clones listed, approximately 90% were seen once. Sequences were obtained from PBMCs or T cells enriched from blood (not recorded which). These receptors all come from a woman between 18 and 29 years old with acute COVID-19.

The genes are TRBV28 and TRBJ2-7, with 7 bases lining up with TRBD2. The CDR3 runs 13 residues. The germline V gene has CDR1 MDHEN and CDR2 SYDVKM. With V trimmed by 5 bases and J by 5 bases, 6 bases remained unmatched. The CDR3 region is CASSLSGTDEQYF. CDR3 nucleotide sequence: TGTGCCAGCAGTCTCAGCGGGACCGACGAGCAGTACTTC.

The chain carries TRBV5-5 and TRBJ1-2, with 11 bases matching TRBD1. This CDR3 region has 17 residues. Losses at the gene ends were 4 bases for V and 4 bases for J; bases not matched to a gene: 12. Germline assignment: CDR1 SGHKS and CDR2 YYEKEE (reference sequence). CDR3 sequence (DNA): TGTGCCAGCAGCCTACTCCCGGGACAGGGGGACGTCTATGGCTACACCTTC. This codes for CASSLLPGQGDVYGYTF. Looking up the rest from reference TRBV5-5 and TRBJ1-2 gives the full variable domain: DAGVTQSPTHLIKTRGQQVTLRCSPISGHKSVSWYQQVLGQGPQFIFQYYEKEERGRGNFPDRFSARQFPNYSSELNVNALLLGDSALYLCASSLLPGQGDVYGYTFGSGTRLTVV.

The chain employs TRBV4-3 and TRBJ1-2, with TRBD1 matching 9 bases. After removal of 1 base from V and 6 bases from J, the junction contained 3 bases not matched to a gene. This CDR3 comprises 14 residues. Germline CDR1 and CDR2: LGHNA and YSLEER. Here the CDR3 DNA reads TGCGCCAGCAGCCAAGGACAGGGGGGCAATGGCTACACCTTC. Amino acid sequence: CASSQGQGGNGYTF.

The chain employs TRBV19 and TRBJ1-2; 10 bases agree with TRBD1. CDR1 and CDR2 from the germline V gene are LNHDA and SQIVND (reference sequence). CDR3 length: 16 amino acids. With 5 bases clipped from V and 5 bases from J, the junction kept 11 bases outside the gene matches. CDR3 DNA sequence: TGTGCCAGTAGTTCCCCCCCCGGGACAGGGGTGTATGGCTACACCTTC. Translation gives CASSSPPGTGVYGYTF.

This chain joins TRBV2 and TRBJ2-5; no clear D gene. The V end was cut by 3 bases, the J end by 3 bases, with 11 bases between. Germline V gene lookup returns CDR1 SNHLY and CDR2 FYNNEI. The CDR3 runs to 14 residues. The CDR3 loop is CASSEVVYEETQYF. In DNA form, the CDR3 reads TGTGCCAGCAGTGAGGTCGTCTACGAAGAGACCCAGTACTTC.

The V gene is TRBV11-2, the J gene TRBJ2-3, with 9 bases that match TRBD2. Trimming cost V 2 bases and J 1 base; bases outside gene matches: 4. The V gene's germline CDR1 is SGHAT and CDR2 FQNNGV. CDR3 length: 16 amino acids. The CDR3 protein is CASSLYSGSGTDTQYF. For the CDR3, the DNA is TGTGCCAGCAGCTTATATAGCGGGAGCGGCACAGATACGCAGTATTTT.

The genes are TRBV6-2 or TRBV6-3 and TRBJ2-5, with 11 bases lining up with TRBD1. There are 14 residues in the CDR3. The germline V gene has CDR1 MNHEY and CDR2 SVGEGT. With 5 bases clipped from V and 7 bases from J, the junction kept 6 bases outside the gene matches. The CDR3 bases are TGTGCCAGCAGTCTCTCCGGGACAGGGGGGACCCAGTACTTC. The encoded protein is CASSLSGTGGTQYF.